This TCR beta chain was captured in a study of T-cell memory formation after mild COVID-19 (dated by TCRdb to the early 2020s). A note on the overall study: Most TCR sequence clusters were specific to one of the two donors. Two young, previously healthy adult volunteers, one female and one male, were included in the cohort. Longitudinal TCRalpha and TCRbeta repertoire sequencing tracked T-cell clones expanding and contracting after mild COVID-19 in two donors.

V loses 0 bases of germline sequence and J loses 2 bases, and the interval between the two ends is 10 bases. CDR1 is given as MGHRA and CDR2 as YSYEKL, both from the germline V gene. The CDR3 runs 15 amino acids, cysteine and phenylalanine included. The DNA shown is the 45-base CDR3, in frame from base 1. This clonotype appeared a few times. The specificity of this receptor is unknown. There are no base qualities to consult, and no much larger clone falls within one base. General conclusions and limits of the study: Contracting CD4+ clones were located mainly in the CM and EM memory subsets, whereas CD8+ clones were found to be enriched in EMRA. Some responding clones were detected in pre-infection memory, which suggested that pre-existing cross-reactive memory T cells had joined the SARS-CoV-2 response. The second-wave clones that peaked on day 37 were not confirmed to be SARS-CoV-2 specific. From day 15 to 85, contracting clones showed balanced CD4/CD8 phenotypes, whereas a second wave of clones that expanded from day 15 to 37 leaned towards CD4+. Only two mild cases were covered in the study, and larger cohorts including severe cases with pre-infection samples were considered necessary.

Instrument on record: Illumina NovaSeq 6000. TCRalpha and TCRbeta cDNA libraries were built by 5'RACE with constant-segment primers, adding sample barcodes and unique molecular identifiers. Trizol reagent was used to extract RNA from every sample. Amplification of the libraries took two PCR steps, and the second step added a second sample barcode plus Illumina TruSeq adapters. Libraries were sequenced on an Illumina NovaSeq with 2 x 150 bp paired-end reads. The authors' pipeline ran thus. The reads were demultiplexed and collapsed into UMI-guided consensus sequences using migec v1.2.7. Using mixcr v2.1.11, UMI consensuses were aligned to TRA and TRB V and J templates and then assembled into clonotypes. Expanded or contracted clonotypes were those called significant by both edgeR and NoisET, with noise models trained on biological replicates. For edgeR calls, the cutoffs were a false discovery rate-adjusted p below 0.01 and a log2 fold-change threshold of 1. As an exploratory analysis of dynamics, max-normalized trajectories of the 1000 most abundant clonotypes were examined by PCA with hierarchical clustering. Separately sequenced CD4+ and CD8+ repertoires were used to assign the CD4 or CD8 phenotype of responding clones. TCRdb passed the public sequencing reads through fastp at Q25 and MiXCR, retaining productive beta sequences. Rows matching on CDR3 protein sequence are summarized as one entry with the most common DNA and genes. It is TCRdb's table, rather than the study itself, that gives the V and J calls and clone size. Across this sample there are 35,000 to 50,000 distinct CDR3 sequences, with about a tenth seen only once. 12% of the sample is held by the ten biggest clonotypes.

PBMCs were isolated by Ficoll-Paque density gradient centrifugation. Recombination connected TRBV4-1 to TRBJ1-2; no D gene can be assigned with confidence. Material: PBMCs or a T cell subset sorted from them (not recorded which). This TCR was sampled from an adult woman who had mild COVID-19 (a few samples of this study predate the infection). The sample titles of this study are shuffled in the database, so cell type and time point are left out; the donor was told from shared clones. The CDR3 region has the sequence CASSQESQGNYGYTF. The nucleotides are TGCGCCAGCAGCCAAGAGAGTCAAGGGAACTATGGCTACACCTTC.